These T cell receptor beta chains were read from a single sample in a study of blood T cell repertoires in COVID-19. Using immunoSEQ multiplex PCR, the repertoire was profiled, and TCRdb retains in-frame clones only, with some absent. Of 350,000 to 500,000 clones in the sample, about 88% were seen once. Material for sequencing was PBMCs or T cells enriched from blood (not recorded which). These receptors came from a woman aged 18-30 years who had been exposed to COVID-19. Each CDR3 is given with its conserved first and last residue. The D gene is left open where the match is weak. Part of the rows lack a size; the others show once, few, many or a class for expanded clones.

clone_size	j_call	v_call	d_call	cdr3_nt	cdr3_aa
.	TRBJ2-5	TRBV7-2	TRBD2	TGTGCCAGCAGCCCGCGGACTAGCGATCCCGAGACCCAGTACTTC	CASSPRTSDPETQYF
once	TRBJ2-1	TRBV4-1	.	TGCGCCAGCAGCCAAGGGGGAACTAGGATCTACAATGAGCAGTTCTTC	CASSQGGTRIYNEQFF
.	TRBJ2-2	TRBV7-6	.	TGTGCCAGCAGCTCCGGCGGGGAGCTGTTTTTT	CASSSGGELFF
.	TRBJ1-3	TRBV29-1	.	TGCAGCGTTGAACGGGAGAATGGAAACACCATATATTTT	CSVERENGNTIYF
.	TRBJ1-5	TRBV6-1	TRBD1	TGTGCCAGCAGTGGGACAGGGCTAGGGAGCAATCAGCCCCAGCATTTT	CASSGTGLGSNQPQHF
.	TRBJ2-3	TRBV7-2	.	TGTGCCAGCAGCTTATTGGGTGGGCTGAACACAGATACGCAGTATTTT	CASSLLGGLNTDTQYF
.	TRBJ1-1	TRBV4-3	TRBD1	TGCGCCAGCAGCCAAGTTGACAGGGCCGTCACTGAAGCTTTCTTT	CASSQVDRAVTEAFF
.	TRBJ2-3	TRBV4-2	.	TGTGCCAGCAGCCAAGATGCGGCGGGGGCCGGCACAGATACGCAGTATTTT	CASSQDAAGAGTDTQYF
.	TRBJ2-3	TRBV7-9	.	TGTGCCAGCGGGCGGGCAGATACGCAGTATTTT	CASGRADTQYF
.	TRBJ1-2	TRBV18	.	TGTGCCAGCTCACCAACCGAGCGCTTCTATGGCTACACCTTC	CASSPTERFYGYTF
.	TRBJ1-4	TRBV13	TRBD1	TGTGCCAGCAGCTCGGGACAGACTAATGAAAAACTGTTTTTT	CASSSGQTNEKLFF
.	TRBJ2-1	TRBV9	TRBD2	TGTGCCAGCAGCGCGGGACTAGCGACTTTCAATGAGCAGTTCTTC	CASSAGLATFNEQFF
.	TRBJ1-5	TRBV27	.	TGTGCCAGCGCTCGAGGCAATCAGCCCCAGCATTTT	CASARGNQPQHF
.	TRBJ1-5	TRBV10-3	.	TGTGCCATCAGTGATACAGGGCTGGGCAATCAGCCCCAGCATTTT	CAISDTGLGNQPQHF
.	TRBJ2-5	TRBV28	.	TGTGCCAGCAGTTTACGTCAGAACCAAGAGACCCAGTACTTC	CASSLRQNQETQYF
once	TRBJ2-6	TRBV5-1	.	TGCGCCAGCAGCCCGCCCGGGACATTACTTATTGGGGCCAACGTCCTGACTTTC	CASSPPGTLLIGANVLTF
.	TRBJ1-3	TRBV7-6	.	TGTGCCAGCAGCTTAGATCGGGGCTCTGGAAACACCATATATTTT	CASSLDRGSGNTIYF
.	TRBJ2-7	TRBV2	TRBD1	TGTGCCAGCAAAGGACAGGGGCCCTACGAGCAGTACTTC	CASKGQGPYEQYF
.	TRBJ1-1	TRBV12-3/TRBV12-4	.	TGTGCCAGCAGATACACCAGGGAAACTGAAGCTTTCTTT	CASRYTRETEAFF
.	TRBJ2-1	TRBV5-8	TRBD2	TGTGCCAGCAGTCCCGGACTAGTACGGGGTAATGAGCAGTTCTTC	CASSPGLVRGNEQFF
.	TRBJ1-2	TRBV3-1/TRBV3-2	.	TGTGCCAGCAGCCAAGACGCCCAGGACAGTACCTATGGCTACACCTTC	CASSQDAQDSTYGYTF
.	TRBJ2-3	TRBV7-6	TRBD2	TGTGCCAGCAGCTTAACTAGCGGGGGGGCACGGCGCACAGATACGCAGTATTTT	CASSLTSGGARRTDTQYF
few	TRBJ2-1	TRBV15	TRBD2	TGTGCCACCAGCAGAGCAGAGCGGGAGCTCTCCTACAATGAGCAGTTCTTC	CATSRAERELSYNEQFF
once	TRBJ2-7	TRBV29-1	TRBD1	TGCAGCGTTGAAGGGGTCCGTGGGACAGGGGGCGAGCAGTACTTC	CSVEGVRGTGGEQYF
.	TRBJ2-1	TRBV27	TRBD2	TGTGCCAGCAGCCCCGGGGTAGCGGGGGGGCTTCCGTTCTTC	CASSPGVAGGLPFF
.	TRBJ2-1	TRBV2	.	TGTGCCAGCACGGGTAGCGGAGTCAATGAGCAGTTCTTC	CASTGSGVNEQFF
once	TRBJ1-2	TRBV11-2	TRBD1	TGTGCCAGCAGCTCCCCCCGGGACAGGGTTCTAGGCTACACCTTC	CASSSPRDRVLGYTF
.	TRBJ2-7	TRBV18	TRBD2	TGTGCCAGCTCACCACCTACGGGACTAGGGAATTACGAGCAGTACTTC	CASSPPTGLGNYEQYF
.	TRBJ2-7	TRBV7-8	.	TGTGCCAGCAGCTTGGCCAGGGGCTTCTCCTACGAGCAGTACTTC	CASSLARGFSYEQYF
few	TRBJ2-7	TRBV4-2	TRBD1	TGTGCCAGCAGCCGATTAACCGGGACAGGGGACCACGAGCAGTACTTC	CASSRLTGTGDHEQYF
.	TRBJ2-5	TRBV2	.	TGTGCCAGCAGTGGGCGGGTCTCACAAGAGACCCAGTACTTC	CASSGRVSQETQYF
.	TRBJ2-7	TRBV2	TRBD2	TGTGCCACCGGGACTAGCGGTTACGAGCAGTACTTC	CATGTSGYEQYF
.	TRBJ2-5	TRBV28	.	TGTGCCAGCAGCATAAACGGGAACCAAGAGACCCAGTACTTC	CASSINGNQETQYF
once	TRBJ2-7	TRBV15	.	TGTGCCACCAGCAGAACGGGGGTCCTGACATACGAGCAGTACTTC	CATSRTGVLTYEQYF
.	TRBJ1-6	TRBV6-1	.	TGTGCCAGCAGTGAACCTTGGACAGCAAATAATTCACCCCTCCACTTT	CASSEPWTANNSPLHF
.	TRBJ1-5	TRBV28	.	TGTGCCAGCAGGGGCGGGGTTAGCAATCAGCCCCAGCATTTT	CASRGGVSNQPQHF
once	TRBJ2-3	TRBV7-3	.	TGTGCCAGCAGTCTAGACCCTAGCACAGATACGCAGTATTTT	CASSLDPSTDTQYF
.	TRBJ2-7	TRBV12-3/TRBV12-4	TRBD1	TGTGCCAGCAGACAGGGGACCGAGCAGTACTTC	CASRQGTEQYF
.	TRBJ2-5	TRBV10-3	TRBD2	TGTGCCATCAGTGAGGGAATAGCGGGGGGACAAGAGACCCAGTACTTC	CAISEGIAGGQETQYF
.	TRBJ2-2	TRBV7-2	TRBD2	TGTGCCAGCAGCTTAGGGGGACTAGAGTCCGGGGAGCTGTTTTTT	CASSLGGLESGELFF
.	TRBJ1-1	TRBV7-9	.	TGTGCCAGCAGCCCCTTAACGGTGAACACTGAAGCTTTCTTT	CASSPLTVNTEAFF
.	TRBJ2-3	TRBV6-2/TRBV6-3	TRBD2	TGTGCCAGCAGTTACTCGTTGCGGGGGGACACAGATACGCAGTATTTT	CASSYSLRGDTDTQYF
.	TRBJ2-2	TRBV2	.	TGTGCCAGCCTCTCGGGGGGCTCGGCCGGGGAGCTGTTTTTT	CASLSGGSAGELFF
once	TRBJ2-4	TRBV28	.	TGTGCCAGCAGTTACGAATCAGCGGTTCGGAGAAACATTCAGTACTTC	CASSYESAVRRNIQYF
.	TRBJ1-1	TRBV19	TRBD1	TGTGCCAGTAGCTGGGGACAGCTGAACACTGAAGCTTTCTTT	CASSWGQLNTEAFF
.	TRBJ1-2	TRBV4-1	TRBD1	TGCGCCAGCAGCCAAGTAGGGGGCGGTGGCTACACCTTC	CASSQVGGGGYTF